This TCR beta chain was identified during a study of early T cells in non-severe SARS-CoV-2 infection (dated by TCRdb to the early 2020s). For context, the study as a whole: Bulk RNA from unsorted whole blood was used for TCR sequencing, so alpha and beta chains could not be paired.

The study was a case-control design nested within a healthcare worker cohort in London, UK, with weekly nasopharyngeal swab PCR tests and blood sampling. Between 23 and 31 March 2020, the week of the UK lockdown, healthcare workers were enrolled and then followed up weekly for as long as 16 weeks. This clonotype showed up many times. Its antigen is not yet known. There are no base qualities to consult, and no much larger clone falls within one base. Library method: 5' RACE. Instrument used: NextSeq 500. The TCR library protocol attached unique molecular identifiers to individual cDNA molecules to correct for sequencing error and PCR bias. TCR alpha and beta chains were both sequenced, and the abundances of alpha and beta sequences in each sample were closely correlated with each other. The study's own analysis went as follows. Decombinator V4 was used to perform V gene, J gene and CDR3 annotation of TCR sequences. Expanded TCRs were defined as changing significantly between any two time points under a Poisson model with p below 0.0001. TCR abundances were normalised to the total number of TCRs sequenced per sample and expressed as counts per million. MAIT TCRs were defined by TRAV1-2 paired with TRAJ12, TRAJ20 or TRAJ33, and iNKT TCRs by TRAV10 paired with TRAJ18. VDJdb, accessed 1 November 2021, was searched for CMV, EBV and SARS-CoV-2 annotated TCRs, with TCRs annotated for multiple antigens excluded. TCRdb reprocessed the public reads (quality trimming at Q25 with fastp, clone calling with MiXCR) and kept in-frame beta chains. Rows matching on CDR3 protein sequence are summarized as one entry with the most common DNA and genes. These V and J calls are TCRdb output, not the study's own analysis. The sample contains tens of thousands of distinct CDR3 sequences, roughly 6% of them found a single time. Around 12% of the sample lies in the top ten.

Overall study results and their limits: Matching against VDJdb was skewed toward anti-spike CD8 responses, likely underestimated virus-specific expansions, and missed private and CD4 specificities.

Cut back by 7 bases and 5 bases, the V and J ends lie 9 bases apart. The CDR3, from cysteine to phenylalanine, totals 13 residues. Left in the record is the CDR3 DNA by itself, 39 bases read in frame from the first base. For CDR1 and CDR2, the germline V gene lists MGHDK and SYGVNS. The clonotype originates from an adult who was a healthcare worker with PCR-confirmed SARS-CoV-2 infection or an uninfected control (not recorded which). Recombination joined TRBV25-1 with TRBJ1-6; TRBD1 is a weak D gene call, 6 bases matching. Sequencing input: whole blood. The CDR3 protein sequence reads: CASTWTDNSPLHF. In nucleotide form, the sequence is TGTGCCAGCACGTGGACAGATAATTCACCCCTCCACTTT.